This passage covers 16 T cell receptor beta chains from one sample sequenced in a study of blood T cells in healthy people across ages. PCR was performed a second time for about 7 to 11 cycles using a sample-barcoded 5' primer and a J-beta primer mix. From the 5' RACE reads, TCRdb called clonotypes with MiXCR, one entry per CDR3 protein. Seen here are more than 750,000 distinct CDR3 sequences, about 28% observed once, and the top ten hold 10% to 13%. This sample was shared with a second study, whose subject was T cells of mothers and their children.

Sequencing was performed on blood. These receptors all stem from a woman aged 40-49 years in good health.

The table lists this clonotype with a count of one. The chain combines TRBV18 with TRBJ1-1, with unresolved D. CDR1 is KGHSH, CDR2 LQKENI, per germline. With 3 bases removed from V and 8 bases from J, the gap between germline ends came to 13 bases. CDR3 length: 13 amino acids. The CDR3 nucleotides read TGTGCCAGCTCACCGGGTCTTAGTAACGAAGCTTTCTTT. This sequence encodes CASSPGLSNEAFF.

The chain combines TRBV5-1 with TRBJ2-3; D may be TRBD2 (5 bases). Germline assignment: CDR1 SGHRS and CDR2 YFSETQ. The CDR3 totals 15 residues. The V end was cut by 2 bases, the J end by 0 bases, with 10 bases between. CDR3 residues: CASSLLEGSTDTQYF. For the CDR3, the DNA is TGCGCCAGCAGCTTATTAGAGGGAAGCACAGATACGCAGTATTTT. Variable domain in full (rest from reference TRBV5-1 and TRBJ2-3): KAGVTQTPRYLIKTRGQQVTLSCSPISGHRSVSWYQQTPGQGLQFLFEYFSETQRNKGNFPGRFSGRQFSNSRSEMNVSTLELGDSALYLCASSLLEGSTDTQYFGPGTRLTVL.

This clonotype appeared many times. The rearrangement joins TRBV6-1 to TRBJ2-1, with 8 bases that match TRBD2. Germline trimming cut 8 bases from V and 7 bases from J; bases unmatched to any gene: 13. This CDR3 region has 15 residues. In germline, CDR1 is MNHNS, CDR2 SASEGT. CDR3 residues: CASRPGAGGKNEQFF. CDR3 sequence (DNA): TGTGCCAGCCGTCCGGGGGCGGGGGGCAAAAATGAGCAGTTCTTC.

The genes are TRBV28 and TRBJ2-5; D unresolved. The J call could be wrong; TRBJ2-7 is a better fit for the DNA end. The CDR3 runs to 13 residues. CDR1 and CDR2 (germline): MDHEN, SYDVKM. The CDR3 sequence is CASSLYSRTEQYF. The CDR3, as DNA: TGTGCCAGCAGTTTATATTCCCGTACCGAGCAGTACTTC.

This clonotype was found once. This clone may be a read error of a much larger clone one base away. The chain uses TRBV7-2 and TRBJ2-7; D may match TRBD1 or TRBD2 (6 bases each). This CDR3 spans 15 amino acids. The V and J ends lost 5 bases and 1 base respectively, with 15 bases between them. Germline CDR1 is SGHTA and CDR2 is FQGNSA. CDR3 nucleotides: TGTGCCAGCAGCCTCTCGGGGGCCGAATCCTACGAGCAGTACTTC. Translating it yields CASSLSGAESYEQYF.

V usage is TRBV20-1 and J usage is TRBJ2-3; D may be TRBD2 (6 bases). The CDR3 is made up of 15 amino acids. With 3 bases removed from V and 6 bases from J, the gap between germline ends came to 19 bases. CDR1 DFQATT and CDR2 SNEGSKA come from the germline V gene (reference sequence). The CDR3 sequence is CSARAAREGDDTQYF. For the CDR3, the DNA is TGCAGTGCTAGGGCGGCGCGGGAAGGGGACGATACGCAGTATTTT.

This clonotype was seen a few times. This sequence joins TRBV12-5 and TRBJ1-2; 8 bases align to TRBD1. The J segment lost 6 bases and the V segment lost 4 bases, leaving 4 bases of the junction unmatched. Germline lookup yields CDR1 LGHNT and CDR2 FRNRAP. The length of the CDR3 is 13 residues. CDR3 nucleotide sequence: TGTGCTAGTGGTTACTCAGGGGGCCATGGCTACACCTTC. Its protein is CASGYSGGHGYTF.

The chain employs TRBV28 and TRBJ1-2; D remains ambiguous. V lost 5 bases to trimming and J lost 4 bases, with 20 bases between them. Germline V gene data show CDR1 as MDHEN and CDR2 as SYDVKM. The CDR3 runs 16 residues. The DNA of the CDR3 is TGTGCCAGCAGTCGCCGCCGAACCGGGTCAATCTATGGCTACACCTTC. Protein product: CASSRRRTGSIYGYTF.

There are a few counts of this clonotype. V and J are TRBV5-1 and TRBJ1-4; D is perhaps TRBD1 (5 bases). Trimming took 0 bases from V and 0 from J, leaving 12 bases between them. The CDR3 runs to 17 residues. The germline gives CDR1 SGHRS, CDR2 YFSETQ. The CDR3 DNA reads as TGCGCCAGCAGCTTGGCCGCAGGGTCAGCAACTAATGAAAAACTGTTTTTT. This codes for CASSLAAGSATNEKLFF.

About this clonotype: This may be a read error: a much more frequent sequence differs by one nucleotide. The rearrangement links TRBV12-3 or TRBV12-4 to TRBJ2-7, with D possibly matching TRBD2 (5 bases). Trimming shortened V by 3 bases and J by 7 bases, and 13 bases separated the two germline ends. The CDR3 contains 13 residues. CDR3 protein: CASSFPHWREQYF. The CDR3 DNA reads TGTGCCAGCAGTTTTCCCCATTGGAGGGAGCAGTACTTC.

This clonotype appeared once. One end of the junction varies from germline; a read error may be responsible. The chain is built from TRBV28 and TRBJ1-3, with D unresolved. Germline CDR1 MDHEN, CDR2 SYDVKM. The CDR3 extends over 15 amino acids. The CDR3 region is CASSPRASSGNTTYF. The DNA of the CDR3 is TGTGCCAGCAGTCCCCGGGCCTCCTCTGGAAACACCACATATTTT.

This chain links TRBV4-3 with TRBJ2-1; 7 nucleotides agree with TRBD1. The V gene end was trimmed by 0 bases and the J gene end by 4 bases; junction bases not matched to a gene: 6. Germline CDR1 is LGHNA and CDR2 is YSLEER. The CDR3 has 16 amino acids. In DNA form, the CDR3 reads TGCGCCAGCAGCCAAGACCCACAGGGGCTGTACAATGAGCAGTTCTTC. This translates into CASSQDPQGLYNEQFF.

This clonotype was seen more than once but under ten times. This rearrangement joins TRBV6-6 to TRBJ1-6; 8 bases are a match to TRBD1. The V and J ends lost 0 bases and 7 bases, in that order; junction bases with no gene match: 2. The CDR3 runs 15 residues. Germline V CDR1 and CDR2: MNHNY, SVGAGI (reference sequence). The CDR3 region is CASSYSWTGNSPLHF. DNA for the CDR3: TGTGCCAGCAGTTACTCGTGGACAGGGAATTCACCCCTCCACTTT.

This clonotype was seen more than once but under ten times. The rearrangement links TRBV9 to TRBJ1-1; D is possibly TRBD1 (6 bases). The germline CDR1 and CDR2 sequences are SGDLS and YYNGEE. V was shortened by 0 bases and J by 3 bases, with 18 bases between the two germline ends. CDR3 length equals 17 residues. DNA for the CDR3: TGTGCCAGCAGCGTAGGTCTCCGGGGGGCCGGGGACACTGAAGCTTTCTTT. Residues: CASSVGLRGAGDTEAFF.

This clonotype was detected a few times. The chain is built from TRBV9 and TRBJ1-1; TRBD1 matches at 11 bases. CDR3 size: 17 residues. J was trimmed by 4 bases and V by 4 bases; bases with no gene match: 12. Germline V CDR1 and CDR2: SGDLS, YYNGEE. The CDR3 bases are TGTGCCAGCAGCTCTCATTGGACAGGGGGCAGCGGCACTGAAGCTTTCTTT. This translates into CASSSHWTGGSGTEAFF.

This chain links TRBV2 with TRBJ2-5; 8 bases are shared with TRBD2. The germline gives CDR1 SNHLY, CDR2 FYNNEI. CDR3 length: 13 amino acids. V lost 7 bases, J lost 11 bases, and 12 bases stayed unmatched. CDR3 loop: CASTGLGNNEQYF. CDR3 coding DNA: TGTGCCAGCACGGGACTAGGAAACAATGAGCAGTACTTC.